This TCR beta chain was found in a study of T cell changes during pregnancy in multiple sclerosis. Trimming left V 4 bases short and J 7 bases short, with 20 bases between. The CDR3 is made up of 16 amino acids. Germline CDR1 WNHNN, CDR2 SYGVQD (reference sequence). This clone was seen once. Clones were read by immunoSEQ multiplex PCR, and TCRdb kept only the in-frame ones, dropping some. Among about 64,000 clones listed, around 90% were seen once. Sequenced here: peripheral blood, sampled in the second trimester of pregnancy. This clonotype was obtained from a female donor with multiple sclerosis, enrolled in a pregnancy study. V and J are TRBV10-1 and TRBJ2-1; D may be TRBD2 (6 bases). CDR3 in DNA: TGCGCCAGCAGTGGGCGACTAGATACGAACGCGAATGAGCAGTTCTTC. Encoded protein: CASSGRLDTNANEQFF.